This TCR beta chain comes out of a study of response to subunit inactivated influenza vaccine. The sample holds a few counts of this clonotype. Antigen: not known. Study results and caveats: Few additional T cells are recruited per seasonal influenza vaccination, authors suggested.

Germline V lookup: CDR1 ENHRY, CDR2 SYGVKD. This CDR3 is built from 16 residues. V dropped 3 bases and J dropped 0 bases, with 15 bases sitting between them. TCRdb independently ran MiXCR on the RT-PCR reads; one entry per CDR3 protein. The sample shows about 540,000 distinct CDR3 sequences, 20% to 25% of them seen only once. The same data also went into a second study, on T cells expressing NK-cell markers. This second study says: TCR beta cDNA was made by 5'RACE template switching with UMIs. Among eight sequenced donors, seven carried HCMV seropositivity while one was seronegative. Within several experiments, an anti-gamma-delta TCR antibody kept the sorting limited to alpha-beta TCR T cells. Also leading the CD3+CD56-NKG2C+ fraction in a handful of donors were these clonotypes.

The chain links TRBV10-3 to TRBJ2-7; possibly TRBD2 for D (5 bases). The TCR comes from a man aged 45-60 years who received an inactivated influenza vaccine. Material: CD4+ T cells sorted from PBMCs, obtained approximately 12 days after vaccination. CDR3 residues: CAISEGPGSGSYEQYF. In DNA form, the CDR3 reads TGTGCCATCAGTGAAGGGCCGGGGAGCGGCTCCTACGAGCAGTACTTC.